One sample yielded the 27 T cell receptor beta chains listed below, sequenced in a study of Ad26.COV2.S vaccination and SARS-CoV-2 variants. Stated treatment: some 20 received Ad26.COV2.S at low or high dose, single or two shots; several received placebo; per-sample allocation not given. All samples were drawn on day 63, counting from the first vaccine or placebo injection. The data were produced by immunoSEQ multiplex PCR, yet TCRdb's version contains in-frame clones alone and is incomplete. The profile shows around 340,000 clones, 86% of them singletons. This material consisted of peripheral blood, taken in a trial of Ad26.COV2.S vaccine versus placebo. These receptors all come from a person between 18 and 59 years old who received the Ad26.COV2.S COVID-19 vaccine or a placebo.

The chain employs TRBV19 and TRBJ2-5; possible D gene TRBD1, 6 bases. Germline V gene sequence: CDR1 LNHDA, CDR2 SQIVND (reference sequence). Deletions cut 1 base from V and 2 bases from J, with 11 bases between. This CDR3 has 15 amino acids. CDR3: CASSIAPRGQETQYF. In DNA form, the CDR3 reads TGTGCCAGTAGTATAGCTCCCAGGGGTCAAGAGACCCAGTACTTC.

The chain uses TRBV7-3 and TRBJ2-3; D is ambiguous. Trimming stripped 4 bases from V and 3 bases from J, with 11 bases between. The CDR3 has 14 amino acids. Germline V lookup: CDR1 SGHTA, CDR2 FQGTGA. Written as DNA, the CDR3 is TGTGCCAGCAGCTCTGGGGTCGAAACAGATACGCAGTATTTT. Amino acids: CASSSGVETDTQYF. Based on the CDR3 plus reference TRBV7-3 and TRBJ2-3, the full variable domain is GAGVSQTPSNKVTEKGKYVELRCDPISGHTALYWYRQSLGQGPEFLIYFQGTGAADDSGLPNDRFFAVRPEGSVSTLKIQRTERGDSAVYLCASSSGVETDTQYFGPGTRLTVL.

The chain joins TRBV19 to TRBJ1-2; 8 positions match TRBD1. Looked up from germline, CDR1 is LNHDA and CDR2 is SQIVND (reference sequence). The CDR3 is made up of 13 amino acids. Unmatched junction bases numbered 2, after V lost 5 bases and J lost 3 bases. CDR3 nucleotide sequence: TGTGCCAGTAGTTTGACAGGGGACTATGGCTACACCTTC. It yields the protein CASSLTGDYGYTF.

The CDR3 region is CASSQEVLSGNTIYF. The CDR3, as DNA: TGTGCCAGCAGCCAAGAAGTCCTCTCTGGAAACACCATATATTTT. The rearrangement joins TRBV3-1 (or the pseudogene TRBV3-2) to TRBJ1-3; D remains ambiguous. This CDR3 region has 15 residues. V was clipped by 0 bases and J by 0 bases, with 6 bases between them. Germline V lookup: CDR1 LGHDT, CDR2 YNNKEL (reference sequence).

This clone was found a few times. At the DNA level, this CDR3 is encoded by other sequences in the same sample as well. J is TRBJ2-1 and V is TRBV19; D ambiguous. The germline V gene has CDR1 LNHDA and CDR2 SQIVND (reference sequence). Trimming stripped 4 bases from V and 1 base from J, with 11 bases between. The CDR3 runs 15 residues. CDR3 coding DNA: TGTGCCAGTAGTAGCGGCAGCACGTCCTACAATGAGCAGTTCTTC. Amino acid sequence: CASSSGSTSYNEQFF.

V is TRBV19 and J is TRBJ1-1; no reliable D call. Deletions cut 4 bases from V and 2 bases from J, with 14 bases between. This CDR3 has 15 amino acids. From germline, CDR1 is LNHDA and CDR2 SQIVND (reference sequence). The CDR3 spells CASSTNGMENTEAFF. CDR3 DNA: TGTGCCAGTAGTACCAATGGGATGGAAAACACTGAAGCTTTCTTT.

The gene calls are TRBV4-2 and TRBJ2-1; TRBD2 might be the D (7 bases). Germline V gives CDR1 LGHNA, CDR2 YNFKEQ. The V end lost 6 bases, the J end lost 4 bases, and 19 bases lay between the germline ends. The CDR3 consists of 16 residues. CDR3: CASSSEGGGHYNEQFF. CDR3 DNA sequence: TGTGCCAGCAGTTCGGAAGGCGGGGGCCATTACAATGAGCAGTTCTTC.

The chain links TRBV19 to TRBJ2-2; perhaps D is TRBD1 or TRBD2 (5 bases each). This CDR3 spans 14 amino acids. CDR1 LNHDA and CDR2 SQIVND come from the germline V gene (reference sequence). Trimming removed 5 bases from V and 5 bases from J, with 12 bases in between. The CDR3 nucleotides read TGTGCCAGTAGTGGGGGACCCCTTACCGGGGAGCTGTTTTTT. Residues: CASSGGPLTGELFF.

The chain employs TRBV7-2 and TRBJ2-7; 9 bases align to TRBD1. The V and J ends lost 5 bases and 4 bases, in that order; junction bases with no gene match: 9. The CDR3 runs 15 residues. In germline, CDR1 is SGHTA, CDR2 FQGNSA. CDR3 nucleotide sequence: TGTGCCAGCAGCCGTATCCGGGACAGGGCTTACGAGCAGTACTTC. As protein: CASSRIRDRAYEQYF.

CDR3 sequence: CASSLDGSQPQHF. The CDR3 DNA reads as TGTGCCAGCAGCTTAGATGGTAGTCAGCCCCAGCATTTT. This chain uses TRBV7-9 with TRBJ1-5; D is undetermined. The CDR3 runs 13 residues. Germline assignment: CDR1 SEHNR and CDR2 FQNEAQ (reference sequence). V was cut by 1 base and J by 6 bases, with 7 bases left in between. Together with reference TRBV7-9 and TRBJ1-5, the CDR3 gives the full variable domain: DTGVSQNPRHKITKRGQNVTFRCDPISEHNRLYWYRQTLGQGPEFLTYFQNEAQLEKSRLLSDRFSAERPKGSFSTLEIQRTEQGDSAMYLCASSLDGSQPQHFGDGTRLSIL.

The chain recombines TRBV2 with TRBJ1-1; D unresolved. The ends were cut back, 5 bases at V and 1 base at J, with 11 bases in the middle. CDR1 is SNHLY and CDR2 is FYNNEI in the germline V gene. The CDR3 spans 14 residues. This CDR3 is CASSWSEGNTEAFF. The CDR3, as DNA: TGTGCCAGCAGTTGGTCCGAGGGGAACACTGAAGCTTTCTTT.

This clone was seen ten or more times. This chain links TRBV3-1 (or the pseudogene TRBV3-2) with TRBJ2-1; D remains unclear. The V gene's germline CDR1 is LGHDT and CDR2 YNNKEL (reference sequence). The CDR3 loop spans 11 amino acids. The V end was cut by 4 bases, the J end by 8 bases, with 6 bases between. This chain's CDR3 is CASSRWDEQFF. CDR3 sequence (DNA): TGTGCCAGCAGCCGCTGGGATGAGCAGTTCTTC.

The V and J genes are TRBV4-3 and TRBJ2-1, with 8 nucleotides matching TRBD1. Per germline, CDR1 LGHNA and CDR2 YSLEER. With V trimmed by 0 bases and J by 15 bases, 4 bases remained unmatched. The CDR3 has 12 residues. The CDR3: CASSQDSGGMFF. In DNA, the CDR3 is TGCGCCAGCAGCCAAGATTCAGGGGGCATGTTCTTC.

V and J are TRBV5-4 and TRBJ1-6; D unclear. Germline lookup yields CDR1 SGHNT and CDR2 YYREEE (reference sequence). The CDR3 is 17 amino acids. V was pared by 3 bases and J by 0 bases, with 13 bases between. For the CDR3, the DNA is TGTGCCAGCAGCTGGTGGACGGGGAGCTCCTATAATTCACCCCTCCACTTT. Its translation is CASSWWTGSSYNSPLHF. The variable domain in full, with the rest retrieved from reference TRBV5-4 and TRBJ1-6, is ETGVTQSPTHLIKTRGQQVTLRCSSQSGHNTVSWYQQALGQGPQFIFQYYREEENGRGNFPPRFSGLQFPNYSSELNVNALELDDSALYLCASSWWTGSSYNSPLHFGNGTRLTVT.

This chain uses TRBV30 with TRBJ1-1; D is uncertain. Trimming removed 3 bases at V and 3 bases at J, with 5 bases between. Per germline, CDR1 GTSNPN and CDR2 SVGIG (reference sequence). This CDR3 has 11 residues. The CDR3 loop is CAWSDDTEAFF. DNA for the CDR3: TGTGCCTGGAGCGACGACACTGAAGCTTTCTTT.

The chain has TRBV10-3 and TRBJ1-6; D is ambiguous. CDR3 size: 14 residues. Germline CDR1 reads ENHRY; CDR2 reads SYGVKD. Trimming left V 1 base short and J 4 bases short, with 5 bases between. The CDR3 loop reads CAISEFPYNSPLHF. DNA of the CDR3: TGTGCCATCAGTGAGTTTCCGTATAATTCACCCCTCCACTTT.

The chain carries TRBV7-2 and TRBJ1-5; 9 bases align to TRBD1. Per the germline V gene, CDR1 is SGHTA and CDR2 is FQGNSA. The CDR3 is 17 amino acids. V shed 5 bases and J 0 bases; nucleotides not matched to a gene: 8. In DNA, the CDR3 is TGTGCCAGCAGCCCGGGGGGGACAGGGTATAGCAATCAGCCCCAGCATTTT. The encoded protein is CASSPGGTGYSNQPQHF.

The chain has TRBV7-2 and TRBJ2-5; 8 bases are shared with TRBD2. The CDR3 loop spans 14 amino acids. Germline V gives CDR1 SGHTA, CDR2 FQGNSA. V gave up 7 bases and J gave up 3 bases; unmatched junction bases: 7. The DNA for the CDR3 is TGTGCCAGCACCTTGAACGGGGGGGAAGAGACCCAGTACTTC. It translates to CASTLNGGEETQYF. Variable domain in full (rest from reference TRBV7-2 and TRBJ2-5): GAGVSQSPSNKVTEKGKDVELRCDPISGHTALYWYRQSLGQGLEFLIYFQGNSAPDKSGLPSDRFSAERTGGSVSTLTIQRTQQEDSAVYLCASTLNGGEETQYFGPGTRLLVL.

The gene calls are TRBV19 and TRBJ2-6; D remains ambiguous. The CDR3 runs to 17 residues. V dropped 5 bases and J dropped 0 bases, with 14 bases sitting between them. Germline V gene sequence: CDR1 LNHDA, CDR2 SQIVND (reference sequence). CDR3 nucleotide sequence: TGTGCCAGTAGTCCACCCCCAAAGCTCTCTGGGGCCAACGTCCTGACTTTC. This codes for CASSPPPKLSGANVLTF.

The chain links TRBV27 to TRBJ1-1; 7 bases line up with TRBD1. CDR3 length equals 15 residues. Unmatched junction bases numbered 8, after V lost 5 bases and J lost 2 bases. Germline lookup yields CDR1 MNHEY and CDR2 SMNVEV (reference sequence). The CDR3 bases are TGTGCCAGCAGTGTCAACAGGGGCCTCAACACTGAAGCTTTCTTT. Protein: CASSVNRGLNTEAFF.

The V and J genes are TRBV11-2 and TRBJ1-5; 7 bases match TRBD1. The CDR3 loop spans 19 amino acids. V shed 0 bases, J shed 2 bases, and the junction held 13 bases outside the gene matches. Germline loops: CDR1 SGHAT, CDR2 FQNNGV. In DNA, the CDR3 is TGTGCCAGCAGCTTAGAACGGACAGCCTCGCAGGGGGGCAATCAGCCCCAGCATTTT. This gives the protein CASSLERTASQGGNQPQHF.

The chain has TRBV19 and TRBJ1-3; tentative D call: TRBD1 (6 bases). Germline V gene data show CDR1 as LNHDA and CDR2 as SQIVND (reference sequence). Trimming cost V 1 base and J 4 bases, with 14 bases left between them. This CDR3 has 16 amino acids. CDR3 region: CASSIARGSFGNTIYF. The CDR3 nucleotides read TGTGCCAGTAGTATAGCGAGGGGGTCCTTCGGAAACACCATATATTTT.

The chain recombines TRBV11-2 with TRBJ2-3; D not resolved. CDR1 is SGHAT, CDR2 FQNNGV, per germline. The ends were cut back, 5 bases at V and 2 bases at J, with 14 bases in the middle. CDR3 length: 15 amino acids. The CDR3 here is CASSPSFSPTDTQYF. CDR3 DNA sequence: TGTGCCAGCAGCCCCAGCTTCTCTCCCACAGATACGCAGTATTTT.

DNA for the CDR3: TGTGCCAGCTCAACAATGGACAGGGGGGTCCCCTACGAGCAGTACTTC. Its protein is CASSTMDRGVPYEQYF. This sequence joins TRBV18 and TRBJ2-7; 10 nucleotides match TRBD1. The CDR3 length is 16 residues. V lost 5 bases, J lost 2 bases, and 9 bases stayed unmatched. The germline V gene encodes CDR1 KGHSH and CDR2 LQKENI.

The gene calls are TRBV28 and TRBJ1-2; TRBD1 matches at 10 bases. Trimming at V came to 4 bases and at J to 5 bases, leaving 19 bases not matched to a gene. Germline CDR1 reads MDHEN; CDR2 reads SYDVKM. This CDR3 is built from 19 residues. The CDR3 DNA reads TGTGCCAGCAGTTCGACCACAGAGAGGGACAGGGGACATGGATATGGCTACACCTTC. Protein sequence: CASSSTTERDRGHGYGYTF.

J is TRBJ2-2 and V is TRBV14, with 7 bases that match TRBD2. The J segment lost 7 bases and the V segment lost 6 bases, leaving 20 bases of the junction unmatched. The germline CDR1 and CDR2 sequences are SGHDN and FVKESK. This CDR3 region has 18 residues. The CDR3, as DNA: TGTGCCAGCAGTCCTTGTGGGTCGGGGCGGGAGTCGGTCGGGGAGCTGTTTTTT. It specifies CASSPCGSGRESVGELFF.

This clone was detected only once. The chain links TRBV28 to TRBJ2-7; D is undetermined. The CDR3 runs to 16 residues. With 6 bases removed from V and 0 bases from J, the gap between germline ends came to 18 bases. Looked up from germline, CDR1 is MDHEN and CDR2 is SYDVKM. CDR3 DNA sequence: TGTGCCAGCAGCCAAACTAAATGGGCGAGCTCCTACGAGCAGTACTTC. Protein sequence: CASSQTKWASSYEQYF.